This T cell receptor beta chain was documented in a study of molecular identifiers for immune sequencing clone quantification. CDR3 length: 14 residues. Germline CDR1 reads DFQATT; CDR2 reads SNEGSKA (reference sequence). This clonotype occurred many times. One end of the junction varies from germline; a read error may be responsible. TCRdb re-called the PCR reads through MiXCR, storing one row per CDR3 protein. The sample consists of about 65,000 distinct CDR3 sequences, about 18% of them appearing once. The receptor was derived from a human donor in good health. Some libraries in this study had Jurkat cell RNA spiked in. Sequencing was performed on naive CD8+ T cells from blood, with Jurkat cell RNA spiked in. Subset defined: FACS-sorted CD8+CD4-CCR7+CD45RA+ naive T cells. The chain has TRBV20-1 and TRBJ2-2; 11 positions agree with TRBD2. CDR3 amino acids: CSARGTSGSGELFF. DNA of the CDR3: TGCAGTGCAAGAGGGACTAGCGGTTCCGGGGAGCTGTTTTTT.